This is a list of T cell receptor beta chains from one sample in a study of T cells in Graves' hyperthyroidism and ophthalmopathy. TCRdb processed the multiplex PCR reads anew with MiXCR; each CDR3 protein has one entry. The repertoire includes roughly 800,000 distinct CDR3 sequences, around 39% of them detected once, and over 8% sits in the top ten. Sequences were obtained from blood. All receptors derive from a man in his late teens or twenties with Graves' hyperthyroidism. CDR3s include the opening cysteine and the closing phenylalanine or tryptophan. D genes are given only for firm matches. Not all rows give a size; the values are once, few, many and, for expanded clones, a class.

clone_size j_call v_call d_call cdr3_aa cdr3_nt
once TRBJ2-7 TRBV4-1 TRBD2 CASSQDTSGDEQYF TGCGCCAGCAGCCAAGATACTAGCGGGGACGAGCAGTACTTC
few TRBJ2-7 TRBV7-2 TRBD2 CASSHGLADYEQYF TGTGCCAGCAGCCACGGGCTAGCGGACTACGAGCAGTACTTC
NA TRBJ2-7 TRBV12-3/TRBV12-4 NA CASSLVPGRPYEQYF TGTGCCAGCAGTTTAGTTCCAGGGCGTCCCTACGAGCAGTACTTC
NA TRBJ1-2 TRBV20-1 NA CSARERRPNYGYTF TGCAGTGCTAGAGAAAGGAGGCCTAACTATGGCTACACCTTC
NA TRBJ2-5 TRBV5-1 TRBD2 CASSLGVLAEETQYF TGCGCCAGCAGCTTGGGGGTACTAGCGGAAGAGACCCAGTACTTC
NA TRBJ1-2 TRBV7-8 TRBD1 CASSYTGGALDHGYTF TGTGCCAGCAGTTACACAGGGGGTGCCCTTGACCATGGCTACACCTTC
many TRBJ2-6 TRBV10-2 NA CATNEGGSGANVLTF TGCGCCACCAACGAGGGGGGTTCTGGGGCCAACGTCCTGACTTTC
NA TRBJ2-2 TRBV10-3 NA CAIASPERVSPGELFF TGTGCCATCGCCAGCCCCGAAAGGGTATCCCCCGGGGAGCTGTTTTTT
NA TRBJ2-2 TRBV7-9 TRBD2 CASSFSGTSGPANTGELFF TGTGCCAGCAGCTTCTCCGGGACTAGCGGGCCCGCGAACACCGGGGAGCTGTTTTTT
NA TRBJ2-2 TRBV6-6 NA CASSYGGTNTGELFF TGTGCCAGCAGTTACGGGGGAACGAACACCGGGGAGCTGTTTTTT
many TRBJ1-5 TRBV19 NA CASSRAGSANQPQHF TGTGCCAGTAGTCGGGCAGGGAGTGCGAATCAGCCCCAGCATTTT
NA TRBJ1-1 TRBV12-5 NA CASGRGWGGTEAFF TGTGCTAGTGGCCGTGGGTGGGGGGGCACTGAAGCTTTCTTT
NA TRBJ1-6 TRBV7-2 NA CASSAALGNSPPHF TGTGCCAGCAGTGCGGCTTTGGGTAATTCACCCCCCCACTTT
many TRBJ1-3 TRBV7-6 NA CASSTWDSGNTIYF TGTGCCAGCAGCACCTGGGACTCTGGAAACACCATATATTTT
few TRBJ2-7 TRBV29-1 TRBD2 CSFGGGGYEQYF TGCAGCTTTGGCGGGGGAGGCTACGAGCAGTACTTC
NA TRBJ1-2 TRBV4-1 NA CASSQAADYGYTF TGCGCCAGCAGCCAAGCGGCTGACTATGGCTACACCTTC
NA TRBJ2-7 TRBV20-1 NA CSARGGAGF TGCAGTGCTAGAGGTGGGGCAGGGTTC
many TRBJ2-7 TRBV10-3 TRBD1 CAISTGTGLSEQYF TGTGCCATCAGTACCGGGACAGGGCTTTCCGAGCAGTACTTC
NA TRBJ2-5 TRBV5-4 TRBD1 CASSFGTGEMTQYF TGTGCCAGCAGCTTCGGGACAGGGGAGATGACCCAGTACTTC
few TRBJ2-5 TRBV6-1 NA CASKHFREEETQYF TGTGCCAGCAAACACTTCAGGGAAGAAGAGACCCAGTACTTC
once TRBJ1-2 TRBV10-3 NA CAIKRGQSDFYGYTF TGTGCCATCAAAAGAGGACAGTCGGATTTCTATGGCTACACCTTC
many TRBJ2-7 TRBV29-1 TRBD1 CSVRTGANYEQYF TGCAGCGTCCGGACAGGCGCCAACTACGAGCAGTACTTC
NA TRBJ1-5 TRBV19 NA CASSIILRGEQPQHF TGTGCCAGTAGTATTATTCTAAGGGGCGAGCAGCCCCAGCATTTT
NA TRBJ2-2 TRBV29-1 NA CSVEDGGSTGELFF TGCAGCGTTGAAGATGGGGGCTCCACCGGGGAGCTGTTTTTT
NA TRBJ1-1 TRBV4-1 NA CASSQDMGPEAFF TGCGCCAGCAGCCAAGATATGGGTCCTGAAGCTTTCTTT
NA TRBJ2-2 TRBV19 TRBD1 CASSIDTGGFTGELFF TGTGCCAGTAGTATAGATACAGGGGGCTTCACCGGGGAGCTGTTTTTT
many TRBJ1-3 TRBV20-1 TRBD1 CSITGDGNTIYF TGCAGTATAACAGGGGATGGAAACACCATATATTTT